This T cell receptor beta chain was obtained from a study of early stage breast cancer tumors. Study-level background: Each sample averaged approximately 10-fold read coverage. Study-wide results and caveats: Blood repertoires resembled normal breast more than tumor. Chain pairing and CD4, CD8 or FOXP3 expression were not captured. Compared with adjacent normal breast, tumors showed approximately 2.5-fold denser, more clonal T cells.

Trimming left V 3 bases short and J 6 bases short, with 6 bases between. Germline CDR1 is MDHEN and CDR2 is SYDVKM. This CDR3 has 12 amino acids. Sequenced by immunoSEQ multiplex PCR; TCRdb stores in-frame clones only, minus some. This sample has 60,000 to 80,000 clones, with approximately 79% found just once. Note on this clone: Its antigen is undetermined.

The rearrangement links TRBV28 to TRBJ1-5, with D unclear. This TCR was sampled from a person aged 55 to 70 with breast cancer. Input material: blood. The CDR3 reads CASSFPVQPQHF. Here the CDR3 DNA reads TGTGCCAGCAGTTTTCCGGTTCAGCCCCAGCATTTT.